These T cell receptor beta chains were read from a single sample in a study of shared clonotypes between healthy human individuals. Generated by immunoSEQ multiplex PCR, the TCRdb table keeps only in-frame clones and is missing some. The sample yields roughly 650,000 clones, roughly 97% seen once. What was sequenced was naive CD4+ T cells sorted from blood. The receptors were sampled from a woman in her 30s in good health. CDR3s include the opening cysteine and the closing phenylalanine or tryptophan. D genes are given only for firm matches. The listing skips clone size in some rows; elsewhere it reads once, few, many or a size class.

CDR3aa: CASNLQREDYEQYF
CDR3nt: TGTGCCAGCAACTTACAGCGGGAGGACTACGAGCAGTACTTC
j_gene: TRBJ2-7
d_gene: NA
v_gene: TRBV21-1
abundance: NA

CDR3aa: CASSTSPTDTQYF
CDR3nt: TGTGCCAGCAGCACCTCTCCTACAGATACGCAGTATTTT
j_gene: TRBJ2-3
d_gene: NA
v_gene: TRBV7-2
abundance: NA

CDR3aa: CASTPGVSNEKLFF
CDR3nt: TGTGCCAGCACCCCGGGGGTATCTAATGAAAAACTGTTTTTT
j_gene: TRBJ1-4
d_gene: NA
v_gene: TRBV6-5
abundance: NA

CDR3aa: CASRQGTANQPQHF
CDR3nt: TGTGCCAGCAGACAAGGGACGGCCAATCAGCCCCAGCATTTT
j_gene: TRBJ1-5
d_gene: NA
v_gene: TRBV28
abundance: once

CDR3aa: CASTSDRVGGYTF
CDR3nt: TGTGCCAGTACCTCCGACAGGGTTGGCGGCTACACCTTC
j_gene: TRBJ1-2
d_gene: TRBD1
v_gene: TRBV28
abundance: NA

CDR3aa: CASSYEGLRGYTF
CDR3nt: TGTGCCAGCAGTTACGAGGGCCTCCGTGGCTACACCTTC
j_gene: TRBJ1-2
d_gene: NA
v_gene: TRBV6-5
abundance: NA

CDR3aa: CALTACGPGANVLTF
CDR3nt: TGTGCCCTGACCGCTTGTGGGCCCGGGGCCAACGTCCTGACTTTC
j_gene: TRBJ2-6
d_gene: NA
v_gene: TRBV30
abundance: NA

CDR3aa: CASSLGLAGSYEQYF
CDR3nt: TGTGCCAGCAGCCTCGGACTAGCGGGAAGCTACGAGCAGTACTTC
j_gene: TRBJ2-7
d_gene: TRBD2
v_gene: TRBV5-4
abundance: NA

CDR3aa: CASSSRSNQPQHF
CDR3nt: TGTGCCAGCAGTTCGAGATCCAATCAGCCCCAGCATTTT
j_gene: TRBJ1-5
d_gene: NA
v_gene: TRBV27
abundance: NA

CDR3aa: CASSPHLRAAYEQYF
CDR3nt: TGTGCCAGCAGTCCGCACTTACGGGCTGCCTACGAGCAGTACTTC
j_gene: TRBJ2-7
d_gene: NA
v_gene: TRBV28
abundance: NA

CDR3aa: CAISEGQGVYNEQFF
CDR3nt: TGTGCCATCAGTGAAGGGCAGGGGGTGTACAATGAGCAGTTCTTC
j_gene: TRBJ2-1
d_gene: TRBD1
v_gene: TRBV10-3
abundance: NA

CDR3aa: CASRLAHEQYF
CDR3nt: TGTGCCAGCAGGCTAGCCCACGAGCAGTACTTC
j_gene: TRBJ2-7
d_gene: NA
v_gene: TRBV5-5
abundance: NA

CDR3aa: CASSSRVGEGEQYF
CDR3nt: TGTGCCAGCAGCTCAAGAGTGGGGGAGGGCGAGCAGTACTTC
j_gene: TRBJ2-7
d_gene: TRBD2
v_gene: TRBV7-6
abundance: NA

CDR3aa: CASSDRDRGYAGANVLTF
CDR3nt: TGTGCCAGCAGTGACCGGGACAGGGGATATGCAGGGGCCAACGTCCTGACTTTC
j_gene: TRBJ2-6
d_gene: TRBD1
v_gene: TRBV28
abundance: NA

CDR3aa: CASSKECERTGAFF
CDR3nt: TGTGCCAGCAGCAAAGAATGTGAGAGGACAGGAGCTTTCTTT
j_gene: TRBJ1-1
d_gene: NA
v_gene: TRBV21-1
abundance: NA

CDR3aa: CASSPNGQGVFYGYTF
CDR3nt: TGTGCCAGCTCTCCCAACGGGCAGGGGGTGTTCTATGGCTACACCTTC
j_gene: TRBJ1-2
d_gene: TRBD1
v_gene: TRBV18
abundance: NA

CDR3aa: CASSPLAAPKNIQYF
CDR3nt: TGTGCCAGCAGCCCACTAGCGGCACCCAAAAACATTCAGTACTTC
j_gene: TRBJ2-4
d_gene: TRBD2
v_gene: TRBV7-9
abundance: NA

CDR3aa: CASSLKTGLGPNTYEQYF
CDR3nt: TGCGCCAGCAGCTTGAAGACAGGGTTAGGCCCCAATACCTACGAGCAGTACTTC
j_gene: TRBJ2-7
d_gene: TRBD1
v_gene: TRBV5-1
abundance: NA

CDR3aa: CASYQGQNAFF
CDR3nt: TGTGCCAGCTATCAGGGTCAGAATGCTTTCTTT
j_gene: TRBJ1-1
d_gene: NA
v_gene: TRBV25-1
abundance: NA

CDR3aa: CASSTGLAFYEQYF
CDR3nt: TGTGCCAGCAGTACGGGACTAGCGTTCTACGAGCAGTACTTC
j_gene: TRBJ2-7
d_gene: TRBD2
v_gene: TRBV28
abundance: NA

CDR3aa: CASRATSGRANEQFF
CDR3nt: TGTGCCAGCAGGGCGACTAGCGGGAGGGCAAATGAGCAGTTCTTC
j_gene: TRBJ2-1
d_gene: TRBD2
v_gene: TRBV7-2
abundance: NA

CDR3aa: CASSASQAPSDGYTF
CDR3nt: TGTGCCAGCAGTGCCTCACAGGCGCCTTCTGATGGCTACACCTTC
j_gene: TRBJ1-2
d_gene: NA
v_gene: TRBV6-1
abundance: NA

CDR3aa: CASSDQGPDTQYF
CDR3nt: TGTGCCAGCAGCGACCAGGGTCCAGATACGCAGTATTTT
j_gene: TRBJ2-3
d_gene: NA
v_gene: TRBV14
abundance: NA

CDR3aa: CASSSGESSGELFF
CDR3nt: TGCGCCAGCAGCTCGGGAGAATCCTCCGGGGAGCTGTTTTTT
j_gene: TRBJ2-2
d_gene: NA
v_gene: TRBV5-1
abundance: NA

CDR3aa: CASSPQGVATGELFF
CDR3nt: TGCGCCAGCAGCCCGCAGGGGGTGGCTACCGGGGAGCTGTTTTTT
j_gene: TRBJ2-2
d_gene: TRBD1
v_gene: TRBV5-1
abundance: NA

CDR3aa: CASSSGLAGGPTADTQYF
CDR3nt: TGCGCCAGCAGCTCCGGACTAGCGGGAGGGCCCACGGCAGATACGCAGTATTTT
j_gene: TRBJ2-3
d_gene: TRBD2
v_gene: TRBV4-1
abundance: NA

CDR3aa: CASSLARGRQNTEAFF
CDR3nt: TGTGCCAGCAGTTTAGCCCGGGGACGGCAGAACACTGAAGCTTTCTTT
j_gene: TRBJ1-1
d_gene: NA
v_gene: TRBV28
abundance: once

CDR3aa: CASSDFGELDGGYEQYF
CDR3nt: TGTGCCAGCAGTGACTTTGGGGAATTGGACGGAGGATACGAGCAGTACTTC
j_gene: TRBJ2-7
d_gene: NA
v_gene: TRBV6-4
abundance: NA

CDR3aa: CATSRDPTASHEKLFF
CDR3nt: TGTGCCACCAGCAGAGATCCCACGGCTTCGCATGAAAAACTGTTTTTT
j_gene: TRBJ1-4
d_gene: NA
v_gene: TRBV15
abundance: once

CDR3aa: CASSTNRDRGRGYTF
CDR3nt: TGTGCCAGCAGCACCAACCGGGACAGGGGACGTGGCTACACCTTC
j_gene: TRBJ1-2
d_gene: TRBD1
v_gene: TRBV9
abundance: once

CDR3aa: CASSLGLAGWETQYF
CDR3nt: TGCGCCAGCAGCTTAGGACTAGCGGGTTGGGAGACCCAGTACTTC
j_gene: TRBJ2-5
d_gene: TRBD2
v_gene: TRBV5-1
abundance: NA

CDR3aa: CASSPLVGSYEQYF
CDR3nt: TGTGCCAGCAGTCCCCTAGTCGGCTCCTACGAGCAGTACTTC
j_gene: TRBJ2-7
d_gene: NA
v_gene: TRBV27
abundance: NA

CDR3aa: CASSPTPHGAGGTEAFF
CDR3nt: TGCGCCAGCAGCCCGACACCACACGGGGCCGGGGGCACTGAAGCTTTCTTT
j_gene: TRBJ1-1
d_gene: NA
v_gene: TRBV4-1
abundance: NA

CDR3aa: CASSPTGTPPYEQYF
CDR3nt: TGTGCCAGTAGTCCAACCGGGACACCACCCTACGAGCAGTACTTC
j_gene: TRBJ2-7
d_gene: NA
v_gene: TRBV19
abundance: NA

CDR3aa: CASSSGGIVGSPLHF
CDR3nt: TGTGCCAGCAGTTCGGGTGGTATAGTTGGTTCACCCCTCCACTTT
j_gene: TRBJ1-6
d_gene: NA
v_gene: TRBV28
abundance: NA

CDR3aa: CASSISPGRPREQYF
CDR3nt: TGTGCCAGCAGTATTTCTCCGGGACGCCCTAGGGAGCAGTACTTC
j_gene: TRBJ2-7
d_gene: NA
v_gene: TRBV27
abundance: NA

CDR3aa: CASSPGLNTEAFF
CDR3nt: TGTGCCAGCTCACCGGGACTGAACACTGAAGCTTTCTTT
j_gene: TRBJ1-1
d_gene: NA
v_gene: TRBV18
abundance: once

CDR3aa: CASRMGRNTGELFF
CDR3nt: TGTGCCAGCAGAATGGGGAGGAACACCGGGGAGCTGTTTTTT
j_gene: TRBJ2-2
d_gene: NA
v_gene: TRBV7-9
abundance: NA

CDR3aa: CASSLGCQYF
CDR3nt: TGCGCCAGCAGCTTGGGGTGTCAGTACTTC
j_gene: TRBJ2-5
d_gene: NA
v_gene: TRBV5-1
abundance: NA

CDR3aa: CASSLGTGDQRETQYF
CDR3nt: TGTGCCAGCAGCTTAGGGACAGGGGACCAGCGCGAGACCCAGTACTTC
j_gene: TRBJ2-5
d_gene: TRBD1
v_gene: TRBV7-9
abundance: NA

CDR3aa: CASSGVAGGPGEQYF
CDR3nt: TGCGCCAGCAGCGGGGTAGCGGGAGGGCCCGGCGAGCAGTACTTC
j_gene: TRBJ2-7
d_gene: TRBD2
v_gene: TRBV5-1
abundance: NA

CDR3aa: CASSFSQGTYEQYF
CDR3nt: TGTGCCAGCAGCTTCTCCCAGGGCACCTACGAGCAGTACTTC
j_gene: TRBJ2-7
d_gene: NA
v_gene: TRBV11-1
abundance: NA

CDR3aa: CASSGTSVAGELFF
CDR3nt: TGTGCCAGCAGCGGGACTAGCGTCGCCGGGGAGCTGTTTTTT
j_gene: TRBJ2-2
d_gene: TRBD2
v_gene: TRBV27
abundance: NA

CDR3aa: CAWSRQINEKLFF
CDR3nt: TGTGCCTGGAGTAGACAGATCAATGAAAAACTGTTTTTT
j_gene: TRBJ1-4
d_gene: NA
v_gene: TRBV30
abundance: NA

CDR3aa: CASSPAGEAFF
CDR3nt: TGTGCCAGCAGCCCCGCGGGGGAGGCTTTCTTT
j_gene: TRBJ1-1
d_gene: NA
v_gene: TRBV7-9
abundance: NA

CDR3aa: CASSIQTYEQYF
CDR3nt: TGTGCCAGCAGTATCCAGACCTACGAGCAGTACTTC
j_gene: TRBJ2-7
d_gene: NA
v_gene: TRBV28
abundance: once

CDR3aa: CASSLWGLAGGMNTGELFF
CDR3nt: TGTGCCAGCAGTTTATGGGGACTAGCGGGAGGTATGAACACCGGGGAGCTGTTTTTT
j_gene: TRBJ2-2
d_gene: TRBD2
v_gene: TRBV28
abundance: NA

CDR3aa: CASSLSGGNTEAFF
CDR3nt: TGTGCCAGCAGCTTATCGGGGGGGAACACTGAAGCTTTCTTT
j_gene: TRBJ1-1
d_gene: NA
v_gene: TRBV7-2
abundance: NA

CDR3aa: CAWSRASSPLHF
CDR3nt: TGTGCCTGGAGTCGAGCGAGTTCACCCCTCCACTTT
j_gene: TRBJ1-6
d_gene: NA
v_gene: TRBV30
abundance: NA

CDR3aa: CASSQDTQGVGNTIYF
CDR3nt: TGCGCCAGCAGCCAAGATACGCAGGGGGTTGGAAACACCATATATTTT
j_gene: TRBJ1-3
d_gene: TRBD1
v_gene: TRBV4-1
abundance: NA

CDR3aa: CASRASGGKGTGELFF
CDR3nt: TGTGCCAGCAGGGCTAGCGGGGGAAAAGGTACCGGGGAGCTGTTTTTT
j_gene: TRBJ2-2
d_gene: TRBD2
v_gene: TRBV2
abundance: once

CDR3aa: CASSLLSGTGPMNTEAFF
CDR3nt: TGTGCCAGCAGTTTATTATCAGGGACCGGACCCATGAACACTGAAGCTTTCTTT
j_gene: TRBJ1-1
d_gene: NA
v_gene: TRBV28
abundance: NA

CDR3aa: CASSFLRPLSGELFF
CDR3nt: TGTGCCAGCAGCTTTCTTAGGCCCCTTTCCGGGGAGCTGTTTTTT
j_gene: TRBJ2-2
d_gene: NA
v_gene: TRBV13
abundance: NA